This TCR beta chain was sequenced during a study of blood T cell repertoires in COVID-19. This CDR3 spans 16 amino acids. The J segment lost 6 bases and the V segment lost 7 bases, leaving 15 bases of the junction unmatched. Germline V gives CDR1 LNHDA, CDR2 SQIVND (reference sequence). Those who participated ranged in age from roughly 18 to 100 years and resided in about two dozen US areas. Donors were grouped by their self-reported clinical history. Donors in Cohort 3 who had recovered were those with two negative PCRs, healthcare professional clearance, or resolution of their symptoms. Per the study methods: The assay estimated nucleated cells by amplifying reference gene primers. Profiling relied on immunoSEQ multiplex PCR, and the TCRdb table lists in-frame clones only, not all of them. V and J calls and clone size are those listed in that table; D and trimming were worked out from the DNA. The repertoire holds more than 250,000 clones, roughly 86% seen once, with about 5.7% in the top ten.

This TCR derives from a woman in her thirties who had recovered from COVID-19. This chain joins TRBV19 and TRBJ2-3; 8 positions agree with TRBD2. Sequenced sample: PBMCs or T cells enriched from blood (not recorded which). Here the CDR3 reads CASIGRAASGWDTQYF. As DNA, the CDR3 is TGTGCCAGTATAGGAAGGGCGGCTAGCGGGTGGGATACGCAGTATTTT.